This TCR beta chain originates from a study of CD8 T cells in ankylosing spondylitis. A few counts support this clonotype. TCRdb itself ran the 5' RACE reads through MiXCR, one entry per CDR3 protein. The table includes some 270,000 distinct CDR3 sequences, 15% to 20% detected once. V was trimmed by 5 bases and J by 8 bases, leaving 11 bases between them. This CDR3 is built from 12 residues. The sequenced material came from blood, either unsorted or a sorted T cell fraction (not recorded which). This clonotype was sampled from a male donor with ankylosing spondylitis or in good health (not recorded which). The chain combines TRBV12-3 or TRBV12-4 with TRBJ2-3; TRBD2 is a possible D gene (5 bases). The CDR3 nucleotides read TGTGCCAGCAGTCCCCAAGAGGGTACGCAGTATTTT. It specifies CASSPQEGTQYF.